The 20 T cell receptor beta chains given below trace back to one sample, sequenced in a study of T cells in localized non-small cell lung cancer. TCRdb's table, derived via immunoSEQ multiplex PCR, lists solely in-frame clones and lacks some. The table includes about 52,000 clones, more than 85% detected once. Source: PBMCs, taken before any cancer treatment. The receptors shown here come from a female donor with stage II lung adenocarcinoma.

The chain links TRBV15 to TRBJ1-1; D unresolved. V was shortened by 0 bases and J by 1 base, with 9 bases between the two germline ends. The CDR3 has 15 amino acids. The germline V gene encodes CDR1 LNHNV and CDR2 YYDKDF (reference sequence). CDR3 sequence reads: CATSRDRSGNTEAFF. In DNA form, the CDR3 reads TGTGCCACCAGCAGAGATCGGAGCGGGAACACTGAAGCTTTCTTT.

This chain connects TRBV7-9 to TRBJ2-7; D not certain. From germline, CDR1 is SEHNR and CDR2 FQNEAQ (reference sequence). The V and J ends lost 2 bases and 6 bases respectively, with 17 bases between them. The CDR3 length is 15 residues. The CDR3 protein is CASSLYGGGSGEQYF. The CDR3 coding sequence is TGTGCCAGCAGCTTATATGGCGGCGGTTCGGGCGAGCAGTACTTC.

The CDR3 nucleotides read TGTGCCAGCAGCGTAGGAATGGAGACCCAGTACTTC. Protein product: CASSVGMETQYF. The chain employs TRBV9 and TRBJ2-5; no clear D gene. The CDR3 totals 12 residues. Germline V lookup: CDR1 SGDLS, CDR2 YYNGEE. V lost 0 bases and J lost 5, with 5 bases in between. The whole variable domain, filled in from reference TRBV9 and TRBJ2-5, reads DSGVTQTPKHLITATGQRVTLRCSPRSGDLSVYWYQQSLDQGLQFLIQYYNGEERAKGNILERFSAQQFPDLHSELNLSSLELGDSALYFCASSVGMETQYFGPGTRLLVL.

This sequence joins TRBV2 and TRBJ1-2, with a tentative D call TRBD1 (5 bases). The germline V and J ends were trimmed by 2 bases and 0 bases, with 10 bases remaining between them. CDR1 is SNHLY, CDR2 FYNNEI, per germline. The length of the CDR3 is 15 residues. CDR3 sequence (DNA): TGTGCCAGCAGTGAAAGACAGAGAGCTAACTATGGCTACACCTTC. Its translation is CASSERQRANYGYTF.

The V call is TRBV7-6, the J call TRBJ2-7; D perhaps matches TRBD1 (8 bases). From germline, CDR1 is SGHVS and CDR2 FNYEAQ. Trimming shortened V by 5 bases and J by 4 bases, and 15 bases separated the two germline ends. This CDR3 comprises 14 residues. The CDR3 region is CASSPGQGGYEQYF. CDR3 DNA sequence: TGTGCCAGCAGCCCTGGACAGGGAGGGTACGAGCAGTACTTC.

The chain uses TRBV5-1 and TRBJ1-1; D uncertain. Germline-derived CDR1 and CDR2 are SGHRS and YFSETQ. The V gene lost 1 base and the J gene lost 1 base, with 5 bases spanning the gap. This CDR3 region has 13 residues. DNA for the CDR3: TGCGCCAGCAGCTTGTCAAGGAACACTGAAGCTTTCTTT. Translation: CASSLSRNTEAFF.

J is TRBJ2-6 and V is TRBV5-1; D is possibly TRBD1 (5 bases). The germline V gene has CDR1 SGHRS and CDR2 YFSETQ. V lost 4 bases to trimming and J lost 2 bases, with 7 bases between them. The CDR3 covers 14 residues. CDR3 region: CASSPDTGANVLTF. The CDR3, as DNA: TGCGCCAGCAGCCCGGACACTGGGGCCAACGTCCTGACTTTC.

This chain links TRBV5-4 with TRBJ2-5, with 7 bases matching TRBD1. The CDR3 spans 15 residues. Trimming cost V 5 bases and J 2 bases; bases outside gene matches: 9. Per germline, CDR1 SGHNT and CDR2 YYREEE (reference sequence). The DNA for the CDR3 is TGTGCCAGCAGACCAGTACCGGGACAGCAAGAGACCCAGTACTTC. It codes for CASRPVPGQQETQYF. The full variable domain, its missing parts supplied by reference TRBV5-4 and TRBJ2-5, is ETGVTQSPTHLIKTRGQQVTLRCSSQSGHNTVSWYQQALGQGPQFIFQYYREEENGRGNFPPRFSGLQFPNYSSELNVNALELDDSALYLCASRPVPGQQETQYFGPGTRLLVL.

This chain joins TRBV20-1 and TRBJ1-1; the D is unclear. Deletions cut 6 bases from V and 1 base from J, with 6 bases between. Germline assignment: CDR1 DFQATT and CDR2 SNEGSKA (reference sequence). This CDR3 is 11 amino acids long. The CDR3 region is CSAPRNTEAFF. Written as DNA, the CDR3 is TGCAGTGCCCCCAGGAACACTGAAGCTTTCTTT.

The J gene is TRBJ2-5, the V gene TRBV6-4; 8 nucleotides agree with TRBD2. Germline lookup yields CDR1 MRHNA and CDR2 SNTAGT. With 6 bases clipped from V and 3 bases from J, the junction kept 15 bases outside the gene matches. CDR3 size: 17 residues. CDR3 sequence reads: CASRELWMLAGKETQYF. In nucleotides, the CDR3 is TGTGCCAGCAGAGAGCTCTGGATGTTAGCGGGAAAAGAGACCCAGTACTTC.

The chain joins TRBV28 to TRBJ1-2; D call uncertain. The V end was cut by 1 base, the J end by 1 base, with 16 bases between. The germline gives CDR1 MDHEN, CDR2 SYDVKM. CDR3 length: 17 amino acids. In nucleotides, the CDR3 is TGTGCCAGCAGTTTATCCCTTCGAGACCATGGTAACTATGGCTACACCTTC. This sequence encodes CASSLSLRDHGNYGYTF.

The chain links TRBV5-1 to TRBJ1-6; weak D call: TRBD1 (6 bases). Trimming took 0 bases from V and 6 from J, leaving 7 bases between them. Per the germline V gene, CDR1 is SGHRS and CDR2 is YFSETQ. CDR3 length: 14 residues. The CDR3 spells CASSLEQGNSPLHF. CDR3 nucleotide sequence: TGCGCCAGCAGCTTGGAACAGGGTAATTCACCCCTCCACTTT.

This clone was recorded only once. The J gene is TRBJ1-1, the V gene TRBV7-3, with D unresolved. Germline V lookup: CDR1 SGHTA, CDR2 FQGTGA. V lost 2 bases, J lost 1 base, and 8 bases lay in between. There are 14 residues in the CDR3. In DNA form, the CDR3 reads TGTGCCAGCAGCTTACACAGCTCGAACACTGAAGCTTTCTTT. The encoded protein is CASSLHSSNTEAFF.

The chain recombines TRBV5-1 with TRBJ1-1; 10 nucleotides match TRBD1. Germline CDR1 and CDR2: SGHRS and YFSETQ. V lost 4 bases to trimming and J lost 1 base; unmatched junction nucleotides: 1. The length of the CDR3 is 14 residues. The CDR3 spells CASSGDRGNTEAFF. The CDR3, as DNA: TGCGCCAGCAGCGGGGACAGGGGGAACACTGAAGCTTTCTTT.

The CDR3 sequence is CASSDSGTDREKQYF. The DNA of the CDR3 is TGTGCCAGCAGTGACTCCGGGACTGATAGGGAAAAGCAGTACTTC. The chain recombines TRBV6-4 with TRBJ2-7; weak D call: TRBD2 (6 bases). From germline, CDR1 is MRHNA and CDR2 SNTAGT. V shed 0 bases and J shed 8 bases, with 17 bases lying between them. The CDR3 contains 15 residues.

This clone was seen a handful of times. Here the CDR3 reads CASSDAGRGKETQYF. The CDR3 DNA is TGTGCCAGCAGTGACGCGGGGAGGGGAAAGGAGACCCAGTACTTC. The gene calls are TRBV25-1 and TRBJ2-5; 7 bases match TRBD2. The CDR3 contains 15 residues. Germline V gene lookup returns CDR1 MGHDK and CDR2 SYGVNS. J gave up 5 bases and V 3 bases, and 9 bases lay outside the gene matches.

The gene calls are TRBV7-6 and TRBJ2-5; D ambiguous. Trimming took off 1 base at V and 5 bases at J, with 11 bases between the two ends. Germline CDR1 reads SGHVS; CDR2 reads FNYEAQ. CDR3 length: 14 residues. CDR3 bases: TGTGCCAGCAGCTTAGGTAGTTTTGCGGAGACCCAGTACTTC. The encoded protein is CASSLGSFAETQYF.

The V and J genes are TRBV7-9 and TRBJ2-7, with 12 bases lining up with TRBD1. This CDR3 region has 14 residues. Germline CDR1 and CDR2: SEHNR and FQNEAQ (reference sequence). The V segment lost 5 bases and the J segment 6 bases; nucleotides outside the gene matches: 5. CDR3 sequence (DNA): TGTGCCAGCAGCCGGGACAGGGGGCTAGGCGAGCAGTACTTC. This sequence encodes CASSRDRGLGEQYF.

J is TRBJ2-7 and V is TRBV6-1; D is unresolved. The CDR3 spans 13 residues. Per germline, CDR1 MNHNS and CDR2 SASEGT. Between the trimmed V and J ends, which lost 2 bases and 7 bases, there was a span of 12 bases. CDR3 sequence: CASSENMGWEQYF. CDR3 nucleotides: TGTGCCAGCAGTGAAAATATGGGTTGGGAGCAGTACTTC.

To note about this clone: This may be a read error: a much more frequent sequence differs by one nucleotide. V is TRBV5-5 and J is TRBJ1-2; a possible D gene is TRBD1 (6 bases). Germline lookup yields CDR1 SGHKS and CDR2 YYEKEE (reference sequence). CDR3 length: 17 residues. The CDR3 sequence is CAGSRLTFSTGDYGYTF. CDR3 nucleotide sequence: TGTGCCGGCAGCCGACTCACCTTTTCGACAGGTGACTATGGCTACACCTTC.